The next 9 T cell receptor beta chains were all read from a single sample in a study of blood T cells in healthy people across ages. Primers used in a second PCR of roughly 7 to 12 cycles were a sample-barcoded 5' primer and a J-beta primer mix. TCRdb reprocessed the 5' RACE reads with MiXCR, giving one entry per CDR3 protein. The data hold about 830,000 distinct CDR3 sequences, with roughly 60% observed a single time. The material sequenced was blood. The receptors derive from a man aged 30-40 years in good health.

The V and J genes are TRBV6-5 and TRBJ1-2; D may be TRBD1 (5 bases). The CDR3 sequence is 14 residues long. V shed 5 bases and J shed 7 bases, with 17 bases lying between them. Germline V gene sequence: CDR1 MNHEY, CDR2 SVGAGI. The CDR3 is CASSPPGGGSGYTF. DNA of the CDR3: TGTGCCAGCAGTCCCCCAGGCGGGGGGTCTGGCTACACCTTC.

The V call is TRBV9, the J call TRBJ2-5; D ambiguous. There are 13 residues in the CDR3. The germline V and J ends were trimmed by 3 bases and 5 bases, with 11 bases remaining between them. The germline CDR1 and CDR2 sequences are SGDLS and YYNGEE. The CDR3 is CASSAPIVETQYF. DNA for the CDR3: TGTGCCAGCAGCGCCCCCATCGTTGAGACCCAGTACTTC.

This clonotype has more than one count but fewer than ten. The CDR3 nucleotides are TGTGCCAGTCAAGGGGACGGGTACGAGCAGTACTTC. It codes for CASQGDGYEQYF. V and J are TRBV7-9 and TRBJ2-7; D might be TRBD1 or TRBD2, each matching 5 bases. Trimming shortened V by 9 bases and J by 4 bases, and 13 bases separated the two germline ends. The CDR3 contains 12 residues. Germline V gene lookup returns CDR1 SEHNR and CDR2 FQNEAQ (reference sequence).

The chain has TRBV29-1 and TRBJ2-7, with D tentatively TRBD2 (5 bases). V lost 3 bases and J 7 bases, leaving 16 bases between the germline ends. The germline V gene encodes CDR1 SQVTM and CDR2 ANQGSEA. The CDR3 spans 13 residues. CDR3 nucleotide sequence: TGCAGCGTTGAGGACCCCGTGGGAGATGAGCAGTACTTC. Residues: CSVEDPVGDEQYF.

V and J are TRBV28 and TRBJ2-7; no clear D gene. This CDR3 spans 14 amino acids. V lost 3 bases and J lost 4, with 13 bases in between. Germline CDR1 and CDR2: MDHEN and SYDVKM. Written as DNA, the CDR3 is TGTGCCAGCAGTTTGAAGCCGCGGCGGTACGAGCAGTACTTC. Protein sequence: CASSLKPRRYEQYF.

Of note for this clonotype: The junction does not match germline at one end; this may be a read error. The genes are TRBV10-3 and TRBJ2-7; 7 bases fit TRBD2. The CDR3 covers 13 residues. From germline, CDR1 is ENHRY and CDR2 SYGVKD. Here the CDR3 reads CAIRGGSSYGQYF. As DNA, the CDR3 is TGTGCCATCAGGGGGGGGAGCTCCTACGGGCAGTACTTC.

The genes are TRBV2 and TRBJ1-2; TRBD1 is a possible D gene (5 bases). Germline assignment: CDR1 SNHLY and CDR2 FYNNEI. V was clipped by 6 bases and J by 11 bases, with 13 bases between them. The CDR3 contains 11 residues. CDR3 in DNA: TGTGCCAGCAGGGACAAGGGTCCTTACACCTTC. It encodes CASRDKGPYTF.

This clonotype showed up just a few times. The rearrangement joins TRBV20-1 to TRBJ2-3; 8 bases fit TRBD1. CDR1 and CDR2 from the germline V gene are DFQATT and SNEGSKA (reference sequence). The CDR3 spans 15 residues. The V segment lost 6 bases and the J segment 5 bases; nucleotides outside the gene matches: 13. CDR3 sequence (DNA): TGCAGTGCGCCCCGGACAGGGTGGCGGGTAGATACGCAGTATTTT. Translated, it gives CSAPRTGWRVDTQYF.

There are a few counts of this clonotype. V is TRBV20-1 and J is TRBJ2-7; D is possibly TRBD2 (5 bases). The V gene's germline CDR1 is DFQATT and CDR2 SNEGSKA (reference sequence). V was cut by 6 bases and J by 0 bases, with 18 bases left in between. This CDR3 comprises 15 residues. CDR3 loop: CSARRLAESSYEQYF. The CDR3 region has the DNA TGCAGTGCAAGGAGGCTGGCAGAGAGCTCCTACGAGCAGTACTTC.